This TCR beta chain was sequenced during a study of blood T cell repertoires in COVID-19 (TCRdb year 2020). Concerning the study at large: The collaborator samples originated in the United States, Italy and Spain and spanned the acute and convalescent phases of COVID-19. The material from the prospective study consisted of cDNA or gDNA derived from T cells, B-cell-depleted T cells, or PBMCs. Deeply sampled blood TCRbeta repertoires from subjects exposed to, actively infected with, or recovered from COVID-19 were included in the dataset. The repertoires were released in a freely available public database meant as a resource for research on the immune response to SARS-CoV-2. The samples were drawn from the first 160 participants of the ongoing ImmuneRACE study and from 950 to 1,500 subjects provided by 6 global collaborators. Nearly every sample came with metadata listing a de-identified subject ID, COVID-19 status, age in years and sex. Where available, HLA class I and class II types were taken from metadata supplied by the sample provider and were not determined by assay-based typing.

Points on this clone: No antigen is known for it. Nothing much larger sits one base from this clone, and base qualities are not available.

The collaborating institutions used their own protocols to collect whole blood in K2EDTA tubes. For TCRbeta analysis, collaborators shipped samples as frozen whole blood, isolated PBMCs, or DNA extracted from either of those sample types. Results the study describes overall, beyond this receptor: The amount of clinical and demographic metadata varied by source and participant and was provided uncurated.

The immunoSEQ Assay, a bias-controlled multiplex PCR, was used to amplify TCRbeta CDR3 regions from genomic DNA. In the original analysis: Within the assay, amplification of reference gene primers was used to estimate how many nucleated cells each sample contained. Sequence reads were collapsed and filtered to measure the absolute abundance of every unique TCRbeta CDR3 rearrangement. For each sample, productive Simpson clonality was calculated by taking the square root of Simpson's diversity index across productive rearrangements. TCRdb holds this immuneACCESS table with in-frame rearrangements only. Some clones are missing; in checked studies, unresolved V genes explain under half, and the rest has no known cause. The V and J calls and clone size were taken over from that table, and D and trimming were inferred from the DNA. The sample records over 15,000 clones, approximately 85% of which are singletons. About a third of the sample belongs to the ten largest clones.

The receptor was derived from a man between 65 and 85 years old in a cohort sampled during active COVID-19. The sample taken for sequencing was peripheral blood.

At the DNA level, the sequence is TGTGCCAGCTCGACGTCTAGCGAAAACGAGCAGTACTTC. This yields the protein CASSTSSENEQYF. The chain uses TRBV18 and TRBJ2-7; the D gene is perhaps TRBD2, on 6 matching bases. Trimming removed 6 bases from V and 5 bases from J, leaving 14 bases between the germline ends. Per the germline V gene, KGHSH is the CDR1 and LQKENI is the CDR2. Including the terminal cysteine and phenylalanine, the CDR3 comprises 13 residues. Of the read, only the CDR3 DNA is kept; its 39 bases are in frame from base 1.